The present entry profiles one T cell receptor (beta chain) with its context. Antigen specificity is unknown. This specimen comes from a study of T cells in localized non-small cell lung cancer. The study's findings and limits: Out of the top 100 tumor clones, a median about 50 were seen in adjacent lung.

Germline lookup yields CDR1 MGHDK and CDR2 SYGVNS. Trimming left V 10 bases short and J 4 bases short, with 13 bases between. This CDR3 comprises 12 residues. Sequencing was performed with immunoSEQ multiplex PCR; in TCRdb, only in-frame clones are kept and a portion is missing. The table lists about 31,000 clones, 80% to 90% of them singletons. The starting material was peripheral blood, obtained before any cancer treatment. This clonotype originated in a woman aged 35 to 69 with stage I lung adenocarcinoma. V gene TRBV25-1 combines with J gene TRBJ2-5; D gene unclear. CDR3 sequence (DNA): TGTGCCACCCATGGGCAGCGAGAGACCCAGTACTTC. The encoded protein is CATHGQRETQYF.